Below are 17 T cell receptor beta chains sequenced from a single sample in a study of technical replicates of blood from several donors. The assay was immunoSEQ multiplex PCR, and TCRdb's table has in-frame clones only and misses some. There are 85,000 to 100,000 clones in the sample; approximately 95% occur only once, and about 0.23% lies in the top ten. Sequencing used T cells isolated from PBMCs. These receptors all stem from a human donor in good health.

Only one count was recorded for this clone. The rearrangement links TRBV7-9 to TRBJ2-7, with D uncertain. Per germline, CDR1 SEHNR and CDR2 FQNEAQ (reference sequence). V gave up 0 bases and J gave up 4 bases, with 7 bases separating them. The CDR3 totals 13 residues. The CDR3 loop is CASSLAAEYEQYF. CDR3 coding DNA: TGTGCCAGCAGCTTAGCGGCGGAATACGAGCAGTACTTC.

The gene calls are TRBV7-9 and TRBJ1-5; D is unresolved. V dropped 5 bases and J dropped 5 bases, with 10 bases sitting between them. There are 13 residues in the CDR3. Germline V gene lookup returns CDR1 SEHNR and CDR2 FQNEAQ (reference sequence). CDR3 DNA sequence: TGTGCCAGCAGCCATCTACCCGATCAGCCCCAGCATTTT. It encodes CASSHLPDQPQHF. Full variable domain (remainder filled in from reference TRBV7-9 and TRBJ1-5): DTGVSQNPRHKITKRGQNVTFRCDPISEHNRLYWYRQTLGQGPEFLTYFQNEAQLEKSRLLSDRFSAERPKGSFSTLEIQRTEQGDSAMYLCASSHLPDQPQHFGDGTRLSIL.

CDR3 sequence (DNA): TGTGCCAGCAGTTTCGGACTAGGTGGAGACACAGATACGCAGTATTTT. This translates into CASSFGLGGDTDTQYF. V and J are TRBV28 and TRBJ2-3; 7 bases match TRBD2. The CDR3 is 16 amino acids. V shed 3 bases, J shed 2 bases, and the junction held 8 bases outside the gene matches. Germline V gene data show CDR1 as MDHEN and CDR2 as SYDVKM.

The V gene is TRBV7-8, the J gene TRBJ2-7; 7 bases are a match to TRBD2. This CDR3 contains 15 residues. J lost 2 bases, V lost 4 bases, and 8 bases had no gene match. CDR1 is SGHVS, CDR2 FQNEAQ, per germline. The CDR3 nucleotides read TGTGCCAGCAGCTCCTTCCCGGGGGGACCCTACGAGCAGTACTTC. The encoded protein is CASSSFPGGPYEQYF.

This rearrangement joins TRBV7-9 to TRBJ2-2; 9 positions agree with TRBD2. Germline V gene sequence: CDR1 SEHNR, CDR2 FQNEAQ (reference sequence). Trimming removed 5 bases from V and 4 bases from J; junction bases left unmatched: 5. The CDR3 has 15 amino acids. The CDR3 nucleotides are TGTGCCAGCAGCCAGCGGGGGGCCTCCACCGGGGAGCTGTTTTTT. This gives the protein CASSQRGASTGELFF.

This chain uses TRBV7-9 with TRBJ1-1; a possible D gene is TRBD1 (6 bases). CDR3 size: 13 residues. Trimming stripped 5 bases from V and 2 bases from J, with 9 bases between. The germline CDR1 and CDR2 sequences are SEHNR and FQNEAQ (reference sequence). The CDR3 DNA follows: TGTGCCAGCAGCCGCAGGGGCAACACTGAAGCTTTCTTT. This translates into CASSRRGNTEAFF.

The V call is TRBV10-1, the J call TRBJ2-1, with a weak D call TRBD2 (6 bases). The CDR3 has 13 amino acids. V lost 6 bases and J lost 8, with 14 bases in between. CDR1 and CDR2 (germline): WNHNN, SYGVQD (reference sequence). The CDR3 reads CASSETSRDEQFF. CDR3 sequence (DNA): TGCGCCAGCAGCGAAACTAGCAGAGATGAGCAGTTCTTC.

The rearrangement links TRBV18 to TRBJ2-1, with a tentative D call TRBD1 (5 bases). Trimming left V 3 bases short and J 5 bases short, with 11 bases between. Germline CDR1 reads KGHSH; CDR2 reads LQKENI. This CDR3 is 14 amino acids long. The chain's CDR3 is CASSPGLGDNEQFF. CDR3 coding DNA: TGTGCCAGCTCACCGGGGCTCGGAGACAATGAGCAGTTCTTC.

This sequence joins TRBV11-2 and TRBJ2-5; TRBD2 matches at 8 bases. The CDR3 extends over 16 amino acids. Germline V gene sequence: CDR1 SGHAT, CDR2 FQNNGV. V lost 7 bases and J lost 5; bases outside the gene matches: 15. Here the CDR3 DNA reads TGTGCCAGCACCCCTAATTACGGGGGGGCGGGGGAGACCCAGTACTTC. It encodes CASTPNYGGAGETQYF. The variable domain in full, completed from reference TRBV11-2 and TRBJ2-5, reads EAGVAQSPRYKIIEKRQSVAFWCNPISGHATLYWYQQILGQGPKLLIQFQNNGVVDDSQLPKDRFSAERLKGVDSTLKIQPAKLEDSAVYLCASTPNYGGAGETQYFGPGTRLLVL.

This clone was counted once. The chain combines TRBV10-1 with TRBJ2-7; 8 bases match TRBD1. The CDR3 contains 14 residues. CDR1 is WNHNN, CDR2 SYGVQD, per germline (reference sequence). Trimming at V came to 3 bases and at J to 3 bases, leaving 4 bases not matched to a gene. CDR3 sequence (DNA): TGCGCCAGCAGTGACAGGGGGCAGGACTACGAGCAGTACTTC. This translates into CASSDRGQDYEQYF.

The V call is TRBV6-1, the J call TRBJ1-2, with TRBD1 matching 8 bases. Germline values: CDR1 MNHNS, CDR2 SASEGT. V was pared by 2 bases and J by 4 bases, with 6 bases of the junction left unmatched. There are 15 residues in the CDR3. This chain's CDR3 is CASSERSTGGYGYTF. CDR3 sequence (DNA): TGTGCCAGCAGTGAAAGGTCAACAGGGGGCTATGGCTACACCTTC.

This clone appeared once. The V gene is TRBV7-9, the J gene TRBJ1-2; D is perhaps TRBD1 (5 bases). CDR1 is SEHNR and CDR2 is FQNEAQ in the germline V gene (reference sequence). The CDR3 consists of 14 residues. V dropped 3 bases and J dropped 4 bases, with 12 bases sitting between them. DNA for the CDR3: TGTGCCAGCAGCTTCTTAACAGGCTCCTATGGCTACACCTTC. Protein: CASSFLTGSYGYTF.

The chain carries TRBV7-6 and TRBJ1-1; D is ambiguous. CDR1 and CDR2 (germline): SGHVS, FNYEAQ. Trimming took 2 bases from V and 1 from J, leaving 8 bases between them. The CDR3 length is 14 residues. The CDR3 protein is CASSLSRGNTEAFF. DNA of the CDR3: TGTGCCAGCAGCTTAAGTCGGGGGAACACTGAAGCTTTCTTT. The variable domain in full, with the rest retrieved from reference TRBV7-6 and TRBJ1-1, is GAGVSQSPRYKVTKRGQDVALRCDPISGHVSLYWYRQALGQGPEFLTYFNYEAQQDKSGLPNDRFSAERPEGSISTLTIQRTEQRDSAMYRCASSLSRGNTEAFFGQGTRLTVV.

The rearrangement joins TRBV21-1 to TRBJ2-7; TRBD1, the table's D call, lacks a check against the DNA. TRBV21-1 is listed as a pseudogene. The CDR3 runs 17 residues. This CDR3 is CASSSLGKGKMIYEQYF. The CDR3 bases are TGTGCCAGCAGCTCCCTGGGAAAGGGGAAAATGATCTACGAGCAGTACTTC.

The CDR3 here is CASSLGRSETQYF. The CDR3 DNA is TGTGCCAGCAGCCTCGGGAGATCAGAGACCCAGTACTTC. The chain couples TRBV14 to TRBJ2-5, with a weak D call TRBD2 (6 bases). The CDR3 contains 13 residues. CDR1 SGHDN and CDR2 FVKESK come from the germline V gene. V gave up 4 bases and J gave up 4 bases, with 10 bases separating them.

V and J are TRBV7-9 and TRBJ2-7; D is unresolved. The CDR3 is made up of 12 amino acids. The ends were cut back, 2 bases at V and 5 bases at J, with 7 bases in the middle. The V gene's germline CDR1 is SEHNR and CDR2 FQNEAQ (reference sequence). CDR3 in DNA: TGTGCCAGCAGCTTATTACAGAACGAGCAGTACTTC. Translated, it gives CASSLLQNEQYF. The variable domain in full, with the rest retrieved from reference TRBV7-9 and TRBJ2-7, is DTGVSQNPRHKITKRGQNVTFRCDPISEHNRLYWYRQTLGQGPEFLTYFQNEAQLEKSRLLSDRFSAERPKGSFSTLEIQRTEQGDSAMYLCASSLLQNEQYFGPGTRLTVT.

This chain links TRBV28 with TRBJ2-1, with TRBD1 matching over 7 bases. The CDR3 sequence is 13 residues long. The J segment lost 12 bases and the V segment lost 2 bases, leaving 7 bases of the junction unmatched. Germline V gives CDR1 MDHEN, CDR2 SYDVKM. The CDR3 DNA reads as TGTGCCAGCAGTTTACCCCCCGGACAGGTGCAGTTCTTC. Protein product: CASSLPPGQVQFF.